These 2 T cell receptor beta chains share one sample of origin, sequenced in a study of post-analysis software for immune sequencing data. The antigens these receptors bind are not known. General study findings and limits: Compared with controls, patients had more of five or six TRBV segments, including TRBV5-6, TRBV5-1 and TRBV20-1.

Libraries were made from TCR beta cDNA, and they carried unique molecular identifiers. TCRdb reanalysed the PCR reads using MiXCR and keeps one entry per CDR3 protein. This table holds some 690,000 distinct CDR3 sequences, 25% to 30% found once. Sequencing was carried out using blood. Receptors originate from a girl aged 5-17 years with multiple sclerosis.

This clonotype was observed at least ten times. The genes are TRBV20-1 and TRBJ2-1; 13 bases align to TRBD2. The CDR3 is 13 residues long. Trimming cost V 7 bases and J 8 bases; bases outside gene matches: 5. CDR1 and CDR2 from the germline V gene are DFQATT and SNEGSKA (reference sequence). For the CDR3, the DNA is TGCAGTGTTAGGGGACTAGCGGGGCATGAGCAGTTCTTC. Translated: CSVRGLAGHEQFF.

The chain joins TRBV6-2 or TRBV6-3 to TRBJ2-2; D perhaps matches TRBD2 (7 bases). Germline V gene sequence: CDR1 MNHEY, CDR2 SVGEGT. This CDR3 region has 15 residues. The V gene lost 10 bases and the J gene lost 3 bases, with 18 bases spanning the gap. CDR3 residues: CAIREGGSDTGELFF. CDR3 in DNA: TGTGCCATCCGCGAGGGGGGGTCGGACACCGGGGAGCTGTTTTTT.